The clone carrying this T cell receptor (beta chain) was picked up a small number of times. One junction end disagrees with the germline gene, perhaps due to a read error. The sample originates from a study of T-cell reconstitution after alpha-beta-depleted transplantation in children. The authors prepared the TCRbeta library with unique molecular identifiers. TCRdb ran MiXCR on the PCR reads and lists one entry per CDR3 protein. The sample lists hundreds of thousands of distinct CDR3 sequences; approximately 15% were seen once. Germline values: CDR1 MNHEY, CDR2 SVGAGI. The CDR3 is 17 residues long. The chain recombines TRBV6-5 with TRBJ1-6, with 8 bases aligning to TRBD1. The TCR originated in a human donor who donated a stem cell graft to a child with acute myeloid leukemia. Sequencing was performed on PBMCs from the stem cell graft donor, taken from the stem cell graft. This CDR3 is CASVGRDRGFRNAPLHF. Here the CDR3 DNA reads TGTGCCAGCGTTGGTAGAGACAGGGGTTTTCGTAATGCACCCCTCCACTTT.